These 14 T cell receptor beta chains came from one sample sequenced in a study of blood T cell repertoires in COVID-19. This table comes from immunoSEQ multiplex PCR, and its TCRdb copy is limited to in-frame clones, with some not included. In the table there are approximately 190,000 clones, 82% of which are singletons. Sample: peripheral blood. These receptors all stem from an older woman with COVID-19, enrolled during active disease.

The rearrangement links TRBV12-5 to TRBJ2-1, with 8 nucleotides matching TRBD2. J gave up 0 bases and V 4 bases, and 5 bases lay outside the gene matches. Germline V gene sequence: CDR1 LGHNT, CDR2 FRNRAP. The CDR3 is 16 amino acids. CDR3 nucleotides: TGTGCTAGTGGTTCCCTCAGCGGGAGCTCCTACAATGAGCAGTTCTTC. Translating gives CASGSLSGSSYNEQFF.

The chain combines TRBV6-6 with TRBJ1-5; 9 nucleotides agree with TRBD1. Germline trimming cut 5 bases from V and 4 bases from J; bases unmatched to any gene: 6. In germline, CDR1 is MNHNY, CDR2 SVGAGI (reference sequence). This CDR3 has 15 amino acids. CDR3 coding DNA: TGTGCCAGCAGTCCCCAGGACAGGGGTAATCAGCCCCAGCATTTT. Protein sequence: CASSPQDRGNQPQHF.

This chain joins TRBV5-1 and TRBJ2-5, with 10 bases lining up with TRBD2. CDR1 is SGHRS and CDR2 is YFSETQ in the germline V gene. This CDR3 contains 20 residues. V shed 0 bases, J shed 1 base, and the junction held 15 bases outside the gene matches. The CDR3 bases are TGCGCCAGCAGCTTGGGACGTCGGTCTAGCGGGGGACCCCTCCAAGAGACCCAGTACTTC. Its protein is CASSLGRRSSGGPLQETQYF.

The V and J genes are TRBV5-4 and TRBJ2-5, with TRBD1 matching 8 bases. Germline values: CDR1 SGHNT, CDR2 YYREEE (reference sequence). The ends lost 4 bases at V and 2 bases at J; junction bases unmatched: 1. The CDR3 has 13 residues. CDR3 sequence: CASSRDRQETQYF. The CDR3, as DNA: TGTGCCAGCAGCCGGGACAGGCAAGAGACCCAGTACTTC.

The chain links TRBV19 to TRBJ1-2; 9 nucleotides match TRBD1. The CDR3 loop spans 15 amino acids. Unmatched junction bases numbered 10, after V lost 4 bases and J lost 7 bases. Germline CDR1 is LNHDA and CDR2 is SQIVND (reference sequence). The CDR3 loop is CASSTATGGRGGYTF. The CDR3 region has the DNA TGTGCCAGTAGTACCGCGACAGGGGGAAGGGGTGGCTACACCTTC.

The chain employs TRBV14 and TRBJ2-1; TRBD1 might be the D (7 bases). The CDR3 is 18 residues long. The V end lost 0 bases, the J end lost 1 base, and 16 bases lay between the germline ends. Germline values: CDR1 SGHDN, CDR2 FVKESK. The CDR3 sequence: CASSQDLRTGGSYNEQFF. CDR3 nucleotides: TGTGCCAGCAGCCAAGATCTTCGGACAGGAGGGTCCTACAATGAGCAGTTCTTC.

The chain employs TRBV2 and TRBJ2-5; tentatively, D is TRBD1 (5 bases). Germline V gives CDR1 SNHLY, CDR2 FYNNEI. Trimming pared 2 bases from V and 0 bases from J, leaving 7 bases between. There are 14 residues in the CDR3. In nucleotides, the CDR3 is TGTGCCAGCAGTGAAACAGGACACCAAGAGACCCAGTACTTC. It is translated as CASSETGHQETQYF.

The genes are TRBV6-1 and TRBJ2-3; D remains ambiguous. Germline CDR1 reads MNHNS; CDR2 reads SASEGT. V shed 2 bases and J shed 3 bases, with 9 bases lying between them. CDR3 size: 14 residues. The CDR3 loop reads CASSEFEATDTQYF. The CDR3 coding sequence is TGTGCCAGCAGTGAATTCGAAGCAACAGATACGCAGTATTTT.

The rearrangement links TRBV19 to TRBJ1-2; D ambiguous. This CDR3 region has 15 residues. Germline values: CDR1 LNHDA, CDR2 SQIVND (reference sequence). Trimming took off 0 bases at V and 2 bases at J, with 10 bases between the two ends. CDR3 protein: CASSIEEGPNYGYTF. As DNA, the CDR3 is TGTGCCAGTAGTATAGAGGAGGGTCCGAACTATGGCTACACCTTC.

This clone has more than one count but fewer than ten. This chain joins TRBV4-2 and TRBJ1-1; D may be TRBD1 (5 bases). Germline CDR1 reads LGHNA; CDR2 reads YNFKEQ. V was clipped by 0 bases and J by 7 bases, with 6 bases between them. This CDR3 has 12 residues. The CDR3 DNA sequence: TGTGCCAGCAGCCAAGATCAGGGTGAAGCTTTCTTT. It translates to CASSQDQGEAFF.

V usage is TRBV7-3 and J usage is TRBJ2-3; 11 positions agree with TRBD2. Germline V gives CDR1 SGHTA, CDR2 FQGTGA. V gave up 2 bases and J gave up 7 bases; unmatched junction bases: 5. This CDR3 region has 15 residues. CDR3 in DNA: TGTGCCAGCAGCTTACGACTAGCGGGGATGAATACGCAGTATTTT. The encoded protein is CASSLRLAGMNTQYF.

This clone was seen only once. The chain employs TRBV20-1 and TRBJ2-7, with D perhaps matching TRBD1 (6 bases). CDR1 and CDR2 from the germline V gene are DFQATT and SNEGSKA (reference sequence). V dropped 3 bases and J dropped 4 bases, with 10 bases sitting between them. This CDR3 has 12 amino acids. This chain's CDR3 is CSASRQGYEQYV. The CDR3 DNA reads TGCAGTGCTAGTCGGCAGGGGTACGAGCAGTACGTC.

The CDR3 here is CASTFRFVGQGNTEAFF. The CDR3 DNA reads as TGTGCCAGCACCTTTCGCTTTGTGGGACAGGGGAACACTGAAGCTTTCTTT. The chain employs TRBV28 and TRBJ1-1, with 9 bases matching TRBD1. The CDR3 length is 17 residues. Trimming at V came to 7 bases and at J to 1 base, leaving 13 bases not matched to a gene. From germline, CDR1 is MDHEN and CDR2 SYDVKM.

V and J are TRBV28 and TRBJ1-2, with a tentative D call TRBD1 (5 bases). Deletions cut 5 bases from V and 2 bases from J, with 12 bases between. The germline gives CDR1 MDHEN, CDR2 SYDVKM. This CDR3 has 14 residues. The CDR3 is CASSAAGGNYGYTF. In nucleotides, the CDR3 is TGTGCCAGCAGTGCCGCGGGGGGAAACTATGGCTACACCTTC.